The 16 T cell receptor beta chains given below trace back to one sample, sequenced in a study of cytomegalovirus exposure and HLA in healthy donors. The primer mix had 60 Vbeta and 13 Jbeta primers. Using immunoSEQ multiplex PCR, the repertoire was profiled, and TCRdb retains in-frame clones only, with some absent. The data contain about 130,000 clones, 80% of them singletons. Sequences were obtained from PBMCs. The receptors were gathered from a man aged 25-40 years in good health and CMV-seropositive.

The chain couples TRBV5-1 to TRBJ2-7; 10 nucleotides match TRBD2. The length of the CDR3 is 17 residues. From germline, CDR1 is SGHRS and CDR2 YFSETQ. V trimming: 7 bases; J trimming: 6 bases; junction bases outside the gene matches: 19. CDR3 sequence: CASQGGGSGGALGEQYF. The CDR3 coding sequence is TGCGCCAGCCAAGGAGGTGGGAGCGGGGGGGCTCTGGGCGAGCAGTACTTC.

The chain carries TRBV10-1 and TRBJ2-1; TRBD1 matches at 8 bases. This CDR3 has 14 residues. With 4 bases clipped from V and 10 bases from J, the junction kept 9 bases outside the gene matches. The germline gives CDR1 WNHNN, CDR2 SYGVQD (reference sequence). The CDR3 region has the DNA TGCGCCAGCAGTGCCCGGGACAGGTTAAACGAGCAGTTCTTC. Its protein product is CASSARDRLNEQFF.

The J gene is TRBJ2-3, the V gene TRBV30; D remains ambiguous. Trimming pared 2 bases from V and 5 bases from J, leaving 11 bases between. The CDR3 length is 13 residues. Germline CDR1 and CDR2: GTSNPN and SVGIG (reference sequence). In DNA form, the CDR3 reads TGTGCCTGGAGTCTAACGATTAAAGATACGCAGTATTTT. Residues: CAWSLTIKDTQYF.

V is TRBV2 and J is TRBJ2-7, with TRBD1 matching over 7 bases. Germline CDR1 SNHLY, CDR2 FYNNEI. Trimming at V came to 3 bases and at J to 7 bases, leaving 12 bases not matched to a gene. This CDR3 spans 15 amino acids. This CDR3 is CASSDFGQGVTEQYF. DNA of the CDR3: TGTGCCAGCAGTGACTTCGGGCAGGGGGTCACAGAGCAGTACTTC.

The chain couples TRBV4-1 to TRBJ2-3; a possible D gene is TRBD2 (5 bases). This CDR3 has 15 residues. Germline V gives CDR1 MGHRA, CDR2 YSYEKL. With 0 bases removed from V and 5 bases from J, the gap between germline ends came to 12 bases. The CDR3, as DNA: TGCGCCAGCAGCCAAGATAGCTTTCGGGGAGATACGCAGTATTTT. Translated: CASSQDSFRGDTQYF.

The chain links TRBV6-1 to TRBJ2-7, with D possibly matching TRBD1 (5 bases). V was pared by 3 bases and J by 7 bases, with 19 bases between. Germline CDR1 reads MNHNS; CDR2 reads SASEGT. The CDR3 consists of 15 residues. Here the CDR3 reads CASSEQGRASPEQYF. DNA for the CDR3: TGTGCCAGCAGTGAGCAGGGCAGGGCATCTCCGGAGCAGTACTTC.

On this clone itself: Other DNA sequences from this sample encode an identical CDR3 as well. The rearrangement uses TRBV27 and TRBJ1-5; a weak D match, TRBD1 (6 bases). Between the trimmed V and J ends, which lost 3 bases and 4 bases, there was a span of 7 bases. The CDR3 consists of 13 residues. Germline lookup yields CDR1 MNHEY and CDR2 SMNVEV (reference sequence). The DNA of the CDR3 is TGTGCCAGCAGTTTCAGGGGAAATCAGCCCCAGCATTTT. Translated: CASSFRGNQPQHF.

V gene TRBV11-2 combines with J gene TRBJ1-2; 7 nucleotides match TRBD1. Germline CDR1 and CDR2: SGHAT and FQNNGV. CDR3 length equals 17 residues. V gave up 2 bases and J gave up 8 bases; unmatched junction bases: 17. The CDR3 DNA reads TGTGCCAGCAGCTTAAATGGGCCAGGGGGGTCATTAGAGGGCTACACCTTC. It is translated as CASSLNGPGGSLEGYTF.

This chain joins TRBV5-1 and TRBJ2-1; 7 bases are a match to TRBD2. From germline, CDR1 is SGHRS and CDR2 YFSETQ. The CDR3 sequence is 17 residues long. After removal of 0 bases from V and 4 bases from J, the junction contained 10 bases not matched to a gene. Written as DNA, the CDR3 is TGCGCCAGCAGCTTGGAGCGGGGTCGGGACTTATACAATGAGCAGTTCTTC. This codes for CASSLERGRDLYNEQFF.

The V gene is TRBV30, the J gene TRBJ2-7, with D possibly matching TRBD1 (6 bases). V was trimmed by 5 bases and J by 3 bases, leaving 20 bases between them. This CDR3 is 15 amino acids long. The germline V gene has CDR1 GTSNPN and CDR2 SVGIG (reference sequence). The CDR3 is CAWSTGRGSHYEQYF. The CDR3 coding sequence is TGTGCCTGGTCGACGGGAAGGGGGTCCCACTACGAGCAGTACTTC.

The table lists this clone with a count of one. The J gene is TRBJ2-1, the V gene TRBV13; D is possibly TRBD2 (6 bases). Deletions cut 5 bases from V and 9 bases from J, with 23 bases between. Germline V lookup: CDR1 PRHDT, CDR2 FYEKMQ (reference sequence). The CDR3 has 16 residues. Here the CDR3 reads CASSLPRGSGLGEQFF. For the CDR3, the DNA is TGTGCCAGCAGCCTCCCTCGGGGGTCGGGCTTAGGTGAGCAGTTCTTC.

V and J are TRBV6-5 and TRBJ2-3, with 7 bases lining up with TRBD1. Germline assignment: CDR1 MNHEY and CDR2 SVGAGI. The V gene end was trimmed by 6 bases and the J gene end by 2 bases; junction bases not matched to a gene: 8. The CDR3 is 15 residues long. CDR3 region: CASSPDRDLTDTQYF. Here the CDR3 DNA reads TGTGCCAGCAGCCCAGACAGGGACCTCACAGATACGCAGTATTTT.

CDR3 nucleotide sequence: TGTGCCAGCAGTGCCCCGGGTGCCTATGGCTACACCTTC. Protein sequence: CASSAPGAYGYTF. The V call is TRBV25-1, the J call TRBJ1-2, with D hard to call. Germline CDR1 MGHDK, CDR2 SYGVNS. There are 13 residues in the CDR3. Trimming took 4 bases from V and 4 from J, leaving 10 bases between them.

This rearrangement joins TRBV7-2 to TRBJ1-3, with a possible D match to TRBD1 (6 bases). Trimming took off 5 bases at V and 0 bases at J, with 14 bases between the two ends. The germline V gene has CDR1 SGHTA and CDR2 FQGNSA. There are 16 residues in the CDR3. CDR3: CASSHPTGASGNTIYF. Here the CDR3 DNA reads TGTGCCAGCAGCCATCCGACAGGCGCCTCTGGAAACACCATATATTTT.

The V and J genes are TRBV12-5 and TRBJ1-6; perhaps TRBD1 as D (5 bases). Trimming pared 1 base from V and 7 bases from J, leaving 8 bases between. Germline-derived CDR1 and CDR2 are LGHNT and FRNRAP. The CDR3 is 14 amino acids. In DNA form, the CDR3 reads TGTGCTAGTGGTTTGGGACAGACCAATTCACCCCTCCACTTT. It specifies CASGLGQTNSPLHF.

The chain couples TRBV29-1 to TRBJ2-1; D perhaps matches TRBD2 (6 bases). The CDR3 contains 13 residues. V shed 1 base and J shed 8 bases, with 12 bases lying between them. Germline CDR1 SQVTM, CDR2 ANQGSEA. Here the CDR3 reads CSVEVVREDEQFF. The CDR3 DNA sequence: TGCAGCGTTGAAGTAGTGAGGGAGGATGAGCAGTTCTTC.